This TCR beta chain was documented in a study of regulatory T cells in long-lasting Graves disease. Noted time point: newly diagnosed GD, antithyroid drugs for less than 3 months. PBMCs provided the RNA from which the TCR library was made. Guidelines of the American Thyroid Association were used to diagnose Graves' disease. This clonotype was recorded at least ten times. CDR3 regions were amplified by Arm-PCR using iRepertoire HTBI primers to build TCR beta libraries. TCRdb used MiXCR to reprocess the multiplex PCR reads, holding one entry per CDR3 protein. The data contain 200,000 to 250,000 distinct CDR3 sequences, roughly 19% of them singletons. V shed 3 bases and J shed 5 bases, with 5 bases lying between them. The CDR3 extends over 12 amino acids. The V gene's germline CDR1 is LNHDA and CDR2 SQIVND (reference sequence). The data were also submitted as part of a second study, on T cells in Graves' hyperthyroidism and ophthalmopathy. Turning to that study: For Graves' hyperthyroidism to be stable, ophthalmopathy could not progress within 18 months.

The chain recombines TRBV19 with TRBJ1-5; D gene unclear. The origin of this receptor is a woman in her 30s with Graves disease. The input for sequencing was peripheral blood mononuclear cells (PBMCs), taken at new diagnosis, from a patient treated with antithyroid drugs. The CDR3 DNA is TGTGCCAGTAGTATCCTCGATCAGCCCCAGCATTTT. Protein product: CASSILDQPQHF.